This TCR beta chain was captured by sequencing in a study of cytomegalovirus exposure and HLA in healthy donors (dated by TCRdb to the late 2010s). With respect to the entire study: An earlier analysis of approximately 640 of the donors reported approximately 270 Gb of sequence data and roughly 110 million unique TCR beta sequences from 150 million to 200 million T cells. All discovery cohort repertoires had been generated using a single sequencing platform. Four or five DR-DQ haplotypes were treated as single units for association and clustering because of strong linkage in the cohort. High-throughput TCR immunosequencing, statistical association of individual TCRs with disease status, and machine learning were combined to predict cytomegalovirus infection status. The study aimed to test whether signatures of past pathogen exposure could be identified by cataloging public T cell receptors. On average, roughly 240,000 unique TCR beta nucleotide sequences were sequenced per donor among a few hundred genotyped donors of the cohort, with around 19% of those sequences being non-productive. In the later analysis, no new phenotypic data were used to find candidate immune exposures; instead, reliance was placed on TCR beta sequences and their occurrence across donors. An early release covering some 640 HLA-typed donors comprised 250 to 350 gigabases of sequencing data and tens of millions of unique TCR sequences. Along with the approximately 600-subject first cohort, a separate validation cohort of about 110 different subjects was used. The study used immunosequencing to profile the T cell repertoires of 666 subjects and linked those repertoires to cytomegalovirus serostatus. To study patterns of TCR occurrence, a later analysis re-analyzed previously published TCR beta repertoires from just over 650 donors and added high-resolution HLA genotyping. Donor age, sex, ethnicity and CMV serostatus were compiled together with the repertoire data. In an earlier analysis of roughly 540 of the donors, high-throughput TCR beta sequencing was used to judge whether each TCR beta V gene segment behaved as functional or pseudogenic. Of the 350 to 400 genotyped donors, 81% fell in the genetic ancestry cluster associated with self-reported Caucasian donors. In a later genetic analysis, genome-wide SNP genotypes for about 55% of the roughly 700 donors were used, and that subset was treated as a discovery cohort. Class I and class II HLA loci were covered by the typing at four-digit resolution. The number of typed donors differed by locus: roughly 629-640 for A, B, C, DRB1 and DQB1; 522 for DQA1; some 590 for DPA1; and approximately 450 for DPB1.

The CDR3 goes from the cysteine to the phenylalanine over 15 residues. Of all the DNA, just the CDR3 is kept, 45 bases in frame from base 1. Relative to germline, V is missing 8 bases and J is missing 7 bases, with 9 bases of the junction outside any gene match. Based on the germline V gene, the CDR1 and CDR2 sequences are KGHSH and LQKENI. What the work shows at the level of the full study, not this receptor alone: In a later analysis, several top co-occurrence clusters were reported to appear linked to parvovirus B19, influenza, CMV and Epstein-Barr virus. Specific HLA alleles were associated with 18,000 or so TCR beta sequences at a false discovery rate of 0.05 in a later analysis. Cytomegalovirus status was reported to be diagnosed by the classifier with high specificity and sensitivity in both the original and validation cohorts. Because counts were too low, some 17 rarely observed V segments, including chromosome 9 orphons, were left out of the earlier analysis of some 640 of the donors. According to a later genetic analysis, donors in an Asian-associated ancestry cluster had fewer N-insertions in productive TCRs than the roughly 660-donor mean. Some IMGT-functional V segments, including TRBV6-2 and TRBV6-3, could not be distinguished by the 87-base-pair reads and were therefore excluded. Most CMV-associated TCR beta chains appeared to be HLA-restricted in a later analysis, and the HLA associations seemed to be driven largely by CMV exposure. A later analysis found that TCR association rates varied across HLA loci, with DRB1 alleles showing the most associated TCRs and HLA-C alleles the fewest. For the cohort, immune exposure information was limited to CMV serostatus. An earlier analysis of approximately 530 of the donors showed that most TCR beta V segments appeared in productive rearrangements either about 87% or about 30% of the time, which broadly matched IMGT annotations. The study gave a list of more than 150 TCR beta chains associated with cytomegalovirus. Most TCR sequences were observed very rarely across donors, whereas some public TCRs were present in many individuals. The sequencing pipeline was judged likely to have produced a cluster of highly shared sequence variants as a technical artifact. Only TCR beta chains were sequenced in this cohort, and the absence of alpha or paired-chain data limited detectable features. Assigning TCR associations to individual alleles was difficult when HLA alleles, especially DR and DQ, strongly co-occurred. The authors suggested that the approach could potentially be generalized to other disease states and immunological phenotypes. In vitro tests confirmed that a few of the cytomegalovirus-associated TCR beta chains recognize cytomegalovirus antigens. Because HLA typing was unavailable for some donors at each locus, only the typed subset was used in association tests. In a later genetic analysis, a missense DCLRE1C variant was associated with V-gene and J-gene trimming of TCR beta chains, and the association was replicated in an independent cohort. In a later analysis, HLA-associated TCR beta chains showed more clonal expansion and lower generation probabilities than non-associated chains that were equally common. Linkage disequilibrium might explain the correlated functional status among segregating V segments, but an unknown experimental factor could not be excluded. A further reported finding was that TCR beta sequences accurately predicted the HLA-A and HLA-B alleles for most subjects in the first cohort. The presence/absence analyses assumed that sequencing depth was roughly uniform across donors, and that assumption may not be true.

The cohort was made up of about 670 healthy bone marrow donors. All cohort members were sampled while nominally healthy, although unrecorded immune exposures were likely present. The donor was CMV seronegative and belonged to the group of 320 or so seronegative cohort members. Every donor gave a peripheral blood sample, and the peripheral blood mononuclear cells from that sample were used for TCR beta sequencing. Genomic DNA extraction from the blood cell samples was performed with the Qiagen DNeasy Blood Extraction Kit. The method was the immunoSEQ multiplex PCR assay. For the multiplex PCR, a mixture combining 60 forward primers for TCR Vbeta segments and 13 reverse primers for TCR Jbeta segments was used. The CDR3 region of rearranged TCR beta genes was amplified from genomic DNA with a multiplex PCR assay. The amplified TCR beta libraries were sequenced on the Illumina HiSeq System as 87-base-pair reads. The original methods were these. A later analysis counted some 80 million unique TCR beta chains across the 670 or so repertoires, and roughly 11 million of these chains were shared by at least two donors. Raw reads were error-corrected and collapsed into unique sequences with a nearest-neighbor algorithm that merged closely related sequences to remove PCR and sequencing errors. Alignment of CDR3 sequences to IMGT reference sequences was used to assign V, D and J gene segments. Each retained sequence needed at least a six-nucleotide match to both a V gene segment and a J gene segment. A rearrangement counted as productive if the CDR3 had no stop codons and remained in frame with V and J, and every other rearrangement counted as non-productive. Following IMGT convention, CDR3 was defined as the stretch from the second conserved V-encoded cysteine up to the conserved J-encoded phenylalanine. In an earlier analysis of more than 550 of the donors, sequences lacking an unambiguous match to a single V gene segment were excluded. In an earlier analysis of approximately 590 of the donors, V segments were called functional above 56.7% productive rearrangements and were called segregating when the between-donor standard deviation exceeded 5%. A statistical classification framework was built to diagnose cytomegalovirus status from the catalog of TCR beta chain sequences. V and J gene assignment, in a later analysis, came from comparing TCR nucleotide sequences with IMGT/GENE-DB human TR gene sequences. In a later analysis, CDR3 sequences and most-parsimonious VDJ recombination scenarios were assigned using the TCRdist pipeline. In a later analysis, each TCR beta chain was defined by its CDR3 amino acid sequence together with its V-gene family, and reads lacking a unique V-gene family were excluded. As a way to deal with suspected cross-contamination and a sequencing artifact, a later analysis dropped hundreds of nucleotide sequences that were highly shared and had low generation probability. In a later analysis, a clonal expansion index for each public chain was calculated from normalized within-repertoire ranks of inferred template counts. In a later analysis, generation probabilities were computed using a VDJ recombination model fitted to out-of-frame rearrangements, and the results were checked against IGoR. In a later analysis, TCR-TCR, TCR-HLA and TCR-CMV co-occurrence was scored with hypergeometric tests, and a repertoire-size bias correction was applied to TCR pairs. A later analysis estimated false discovery rates by permuting HLA or CMV assignments 20 times. In a later analysis, co-occurring TCRs were grouped using DBSCAN, and TCRdist sequence similarity was added for clustering within HLA-allele-positive subsets. Repertoires with fewer than 30,000 or more than 120,000 public chains were left out of co-occurrence clustering, as were four to six repertoires with anomalous nucleotide sharing. TCRdb limited this immuneACCESS table to in-frame rearrangements with V and J called. A share of clones is missing; checked studies link under half to unresolved V genes, and the rest is unexplained. From that table come the V and J calls and clone size; the DNA was used to work out D and trimming. Across this sample there are around 64,000 clones, with 55% to 80% seen only once. The ten largest clones add up to approximately 3% of the sample.

With respect to this clone: There is no known antigen for this receptor. No much larger clone exists at a distance of one base, and base qualities are not known.

This receptor was identified in a woman aged 50 to 60 in good health and CMV-seronegative. Specimen: PBMCs. The chain is encoded by TRBV18 joined to TRBJ2-1; TRBD1 aligns with 12 central bases. The CDR3 is CASGPGTGGLNEQFF. Read as DNA, the sequence is TGTGCCAGCGGACCCGGGACAGGGGGCTTGAATGAGCAGTTCTTC. Beyond the CDR3, the reference TRBV18 and TRBJ2-1 genes provide the residues; the full variable domain reads: NAGVMQNPRHLVRRRGQEARLRCSPMKGHSHVYWYRQLPEEGLKFMVYLQKENIIDESGMPKERFSAEFPKEGPSILRIQQVVRGDSAAYFCASGPGTGGLNEQFFGPGTRLTVL.